This note documents a single T cell receptor (beta chain) sequence. The specificity of this receptor is unknown. The record has no base qualities; no much larger clone is one base away. The sample comes from a study of T cell responses to AZD1222 COVID-19 vaccine (dated by TCRdb to the early 2020s). Study-level background: A total of around 240 trial participants underwent TCR sequencing, of whom around 200 received two doses of AZD1222 and around 26 received two doses of the MenACWY control vaccine. Trial participants were enrolled by age into 18-55, 56-69 and 70-plus year subgroups, with about 150, 28 and 57 TCR-sequenced participants respectively. Results and caveats for the whole study, not just this receptor: Conclusions about previously exposed vaccinees were limited because only six or seven AZD1222 recipients were SARS-CoV-2 seropositive at baseline. Nearly half of unique spike-specific TCRs reportedly recognized epitopes outside regions mutated in the B.1.351 and B.1.1.7 variants. Participants were mostly white British, with more females than males. The authors suggested clonal diversity may have been underestimated. In the small 56-69-year group, the increase in depth fell short of significance, most likely because of low power. Because no day 14 peak-response samples were available, the repertoires could be characterized only after the peak T cell response. After two AZD1222 doses, spike-specific TCR breadth and depth were significantly higher than at day 0 and than in MenACWY recipients. CD4 TCRs associated with the vaccine covered the entire spike protein, and the dominant responses were in regions 160-218 and 743-854.

V is shortened by 5 bases, J by 3 bases, and the region joining them spans 9 bases. From cysteine to phenylalanine, the CDR3 is 14 amino acids long. Only the CDR3 region is kept as DNA, spanning 42 bases read in frame from base 1. Per the germline V gene, KGHDR is the CDR1 and SFDVKD is the CDR2. Reading the label with the study, this specimen's time point is: about 28 days (+/-7) after the second vaccine dose. AZD1222 recipients given second doses at about 4 weeks or at about 12 weeks were pooled, since spike-specific TCR depth and breadth were not found to differ between the two schedules. Vaccinee samples came from UK trials COV001 and COV002, including a single-blind randomized controlled phase 2/3 trial of AZD1222 (ChAdOx1 nCoV-19) in healthy adults. For TCRbeta chain sequencing, PBMC samples were collected from trial participants at day 0 and at day 28 after the second dose. The CDR3 regions of human TCRbeta chains were subjected to immunosequencing. Per the source publication's procedure: Repertoire TCRs were checked for matches against a reference library of SARS-CoV-2-specific TCRs that had been generated using the MIRA antigen-specificity platform. Breadth was defined as the fraction of unique TCRs that were SARS-CoV-2-associated, and depth was defined as the fraction of total T cells that were SARS-CoV-2-associated. Using the MIRA data, every spike-specific TCR was mapped to the spike region that the TCR reacted to and assigned to either a CD4 or a CD8 class. Log10-transformed breadth and depth values were compared by one-way ANOVA with Sidak's multiple comparisons tests. Sourced from immuneACCESS, this table was stored by TCRdb with only in-frame sequences that have V and J called. A share of the clones is absent; for the studies checked, an unresolved V gene accounts for under half, and the remainder has no known explanation. Clone size and the V and J calls come from that table; the DNA yielded D and trimming. For this sample the table gives about 46,000 clones, of which 85% to 90% were detected only once. The ten biggest clones cover roughly 1.1% of the sample.

The rearranged chain carries TRBV24-1 and TRBJ1-4, with the D gene not clear enough to name. The sample was peripheral blood, taken 28 days after the second AZD1222 dose. This TCR was sampled from an adult who received the AZD1222 COVID-19 vaccine. The DNA reads TGTGCCACCAGTGCCCTATCCCCTAATGAAAAACTGTTTTTT. The resulting protein is CATSALSPNEKLFF.